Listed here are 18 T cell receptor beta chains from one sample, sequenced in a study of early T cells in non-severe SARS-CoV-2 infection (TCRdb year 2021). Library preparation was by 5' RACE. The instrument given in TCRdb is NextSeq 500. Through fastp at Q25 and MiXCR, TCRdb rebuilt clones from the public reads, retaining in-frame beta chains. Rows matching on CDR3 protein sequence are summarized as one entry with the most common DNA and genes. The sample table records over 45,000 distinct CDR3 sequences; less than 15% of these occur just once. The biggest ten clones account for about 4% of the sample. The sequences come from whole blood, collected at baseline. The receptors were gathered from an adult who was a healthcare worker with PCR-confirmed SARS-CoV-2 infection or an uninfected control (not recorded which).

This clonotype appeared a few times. This CDR3 reads CATSSTSWVADTQYF. CDR3 nucleotide sequence: TGTGCCACCAGCAGTACTAGCTGGGTCGCAGATACGCAGTATTTT. The rearrangement links TRBV15 to TRBJ2-3; D is perhaps TRBD2 (6 bases). The V gene's germline CDR1 is LNHNV and CDR2 YYDKDF (reference sequence). The CDR3 contains 15 residues. V was trimmed by 3 bases and J by 4 bases, leaving 14 bases between them. The whole variable domain, filled in from reference TRBV15 and TRBJ2-3, reads DAMVIQNPRYQVTQFGKPVTLSCSQTLNHNVMYWYQQKSSQAPKLLFHYYDKDFNNEADTPDNFQSRRPNTSFCFLDIRSPGLGDTAMYLCATSSTSWVADTQYFGPGTRLTVL.

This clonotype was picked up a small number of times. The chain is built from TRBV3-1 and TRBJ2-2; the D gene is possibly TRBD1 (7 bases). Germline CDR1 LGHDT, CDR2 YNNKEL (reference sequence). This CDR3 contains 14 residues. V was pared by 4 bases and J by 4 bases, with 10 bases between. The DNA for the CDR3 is TGTGCCAGCAGCCGACAGGGAGGCACCGGGGAGCTGTTTTTT. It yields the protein CASSRQGGTGELFF.

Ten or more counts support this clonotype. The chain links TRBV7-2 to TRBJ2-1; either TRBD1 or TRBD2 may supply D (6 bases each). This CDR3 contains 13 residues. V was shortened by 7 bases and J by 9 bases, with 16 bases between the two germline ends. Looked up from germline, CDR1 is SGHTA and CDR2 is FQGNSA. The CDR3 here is CASKKGGYGEQFF. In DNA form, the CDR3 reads TGTGCCAGCAAAAAGGGGGGTTACGGTGAGCAGTTCTTC.

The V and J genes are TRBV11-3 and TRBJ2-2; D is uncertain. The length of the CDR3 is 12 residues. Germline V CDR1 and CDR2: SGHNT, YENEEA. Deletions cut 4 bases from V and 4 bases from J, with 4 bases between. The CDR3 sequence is CASSSGTGELFF. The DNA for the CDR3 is TGTGCCAGCAGCTCAGGCACCGGGGAGCTGTTTTTT.

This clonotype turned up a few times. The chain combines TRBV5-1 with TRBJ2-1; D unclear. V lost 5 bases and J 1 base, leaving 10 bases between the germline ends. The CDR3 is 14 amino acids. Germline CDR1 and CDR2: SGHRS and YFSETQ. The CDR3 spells CASRSPSSYNEQFF. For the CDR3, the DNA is TGCGCCAGCAGATCCCCCTCGTCCTACAATGAGCAGTTCTTC.

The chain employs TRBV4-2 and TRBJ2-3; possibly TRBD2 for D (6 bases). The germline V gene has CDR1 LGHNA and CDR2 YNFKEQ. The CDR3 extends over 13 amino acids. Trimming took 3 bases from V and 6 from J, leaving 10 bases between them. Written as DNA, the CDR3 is TGTGCCAGCAGCCAGGACTACTCGGATACGCAGTATTTT. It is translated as CASSQDYSDTQYF.

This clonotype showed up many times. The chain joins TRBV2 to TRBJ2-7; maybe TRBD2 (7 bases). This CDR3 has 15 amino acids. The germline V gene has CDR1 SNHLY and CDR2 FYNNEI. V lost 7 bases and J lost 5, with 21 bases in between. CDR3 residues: CASTGGGHRLDEQYF. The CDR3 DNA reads TGTGCCAGCACTGGGGGGGGACACCGCTTGGACGAGCAGTACTTC.

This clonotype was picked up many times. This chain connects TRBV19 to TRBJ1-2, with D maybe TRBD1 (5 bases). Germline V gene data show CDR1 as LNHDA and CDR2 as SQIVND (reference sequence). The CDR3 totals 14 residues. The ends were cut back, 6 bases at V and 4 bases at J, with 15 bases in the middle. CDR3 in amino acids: CASRPQGFAYGYTF. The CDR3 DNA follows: TGTGCCAGTAGACCCCAGGGCTTCGCCTATGGCTACACCTTC.

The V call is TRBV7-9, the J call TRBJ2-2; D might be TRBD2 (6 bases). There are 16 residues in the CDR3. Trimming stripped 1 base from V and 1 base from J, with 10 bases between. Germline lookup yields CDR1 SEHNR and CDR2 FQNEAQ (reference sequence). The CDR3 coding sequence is TGTGCCAGCAGCTTAGGGGGAGCGGGGAACACCGGGGAGCTGTTTTTT. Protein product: CASSLGGAGNTGELFF.

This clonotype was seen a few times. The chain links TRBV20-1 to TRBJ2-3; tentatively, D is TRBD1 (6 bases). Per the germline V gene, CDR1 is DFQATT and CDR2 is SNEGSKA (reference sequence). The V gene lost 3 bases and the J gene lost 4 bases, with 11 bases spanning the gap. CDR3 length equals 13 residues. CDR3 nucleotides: TGCAGTGCTAGTAGGGGGAAGGCAGATACGCAGTATTTT. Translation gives CSASRGKADTQYF.

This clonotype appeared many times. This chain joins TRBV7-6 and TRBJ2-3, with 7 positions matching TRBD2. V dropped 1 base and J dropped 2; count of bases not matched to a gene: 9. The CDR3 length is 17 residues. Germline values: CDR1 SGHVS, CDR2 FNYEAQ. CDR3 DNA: TGTGCCAGCAGCTTAGTTTGGGGGGGAAACCCCACAGATACGCAGTATTTT. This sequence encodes CASSLVWGGNPTDTQYF.

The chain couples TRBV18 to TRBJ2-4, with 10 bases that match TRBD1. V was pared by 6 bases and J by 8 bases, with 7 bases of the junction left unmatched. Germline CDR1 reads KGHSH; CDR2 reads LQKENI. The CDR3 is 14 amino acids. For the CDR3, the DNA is TGTGCCAGCTCCCCGACAGGGGGCGCTGACATTCAGTACTTC. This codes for CASSPTGGADIQYF.

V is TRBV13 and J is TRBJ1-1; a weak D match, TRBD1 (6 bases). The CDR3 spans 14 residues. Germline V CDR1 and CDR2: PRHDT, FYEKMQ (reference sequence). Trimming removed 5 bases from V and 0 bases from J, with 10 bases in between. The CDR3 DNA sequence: TGTGCCAGCAGCCAGCAGGGGCTGAACACTGAAGCTTTCTTT. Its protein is CASSQQGLNTEAFF.

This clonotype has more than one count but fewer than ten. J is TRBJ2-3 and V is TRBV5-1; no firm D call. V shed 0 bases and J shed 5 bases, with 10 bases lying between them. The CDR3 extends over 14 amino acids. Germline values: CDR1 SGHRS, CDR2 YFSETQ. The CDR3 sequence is CASSLGMGQDTQYF. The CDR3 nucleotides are TGCGCCAGCAGCTTGGGGATGGGTCAAGATACGCAGTATTTT.

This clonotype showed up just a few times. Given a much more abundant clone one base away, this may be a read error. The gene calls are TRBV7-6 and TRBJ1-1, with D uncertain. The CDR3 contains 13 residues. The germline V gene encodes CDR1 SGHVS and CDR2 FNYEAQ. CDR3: CVSSLGGNTEAFF. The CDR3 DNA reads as TGTGTCAGCAGCTTAGGCGGGAACACTGAAGCTTTCTTT.

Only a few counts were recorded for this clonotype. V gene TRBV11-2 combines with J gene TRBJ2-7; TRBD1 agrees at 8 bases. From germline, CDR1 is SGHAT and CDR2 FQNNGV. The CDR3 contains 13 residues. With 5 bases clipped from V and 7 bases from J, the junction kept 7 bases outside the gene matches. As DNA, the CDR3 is TGTGCCAGCAGCCTGGACAGGGCGGGGGAGCAGTACTTC. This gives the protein CASSLDRAGEQYF.

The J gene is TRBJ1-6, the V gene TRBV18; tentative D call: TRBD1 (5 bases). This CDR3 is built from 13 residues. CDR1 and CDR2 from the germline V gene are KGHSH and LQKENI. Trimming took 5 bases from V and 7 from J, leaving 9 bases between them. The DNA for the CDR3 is TGTGCCAGCTCAGGGGCCCTAAATTCACCCCTCCACTTT. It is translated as CASSGALNSPLHF. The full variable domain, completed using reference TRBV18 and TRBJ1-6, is NAGVMQNPRHLVRRRGQEARLRCSPMKGHSHVYWYRQLPEEGLKFMVYLQKENIIDESGMPKERFSAEFPKEGPSILRIQQVVRGDSAAYFCASSGALNSPLHFGNGTRLTVT.

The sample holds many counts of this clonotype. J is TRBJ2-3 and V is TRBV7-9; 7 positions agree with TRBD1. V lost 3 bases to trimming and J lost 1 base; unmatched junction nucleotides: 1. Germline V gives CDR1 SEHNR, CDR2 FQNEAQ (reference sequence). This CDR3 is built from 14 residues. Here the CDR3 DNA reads TGTGCCAGCAGCTTCGGACAGGGCACAGATACGCAGTATTTT. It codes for CASSFGQGTDTQYF.